This T cell receptor beta chain is drawn from a study of T cell responses to AZD1222 COVID-19 vaccine. Analyses pooled second doses at about 4 or about 12 weeks. Comments on this clone: Its antigen is currently unknown.

Study-wide results and caveats: Mostly white British, mostly female donors; authors suggested clonal diversity may be underestimated. Spike-spanning, vaccine-associated CD4 TCRs were dominant at 160-218 and 743-854. Seropositive status at baseline applied to only five to seven AZD1222 recipients.

Using immunoSEQ multiplex PCR, the repertoire was profiled, and TCRdb retains in-frame clones only, with some absent. The repertoire holds some 180,000 clones, with roughly nine tenths as singletons. V trimming: 3 bases; J trimming: 9 bases; junction bases outside the gene matches: 12. CDR1 and CDR2 from the germline V gene are MGHRA and YSYEKL. The CDR3 is made up of 16 amino acids. Material: peripheral blood, obtained 28 days after the second AZD1222 dose. The sequence was collected from an adult who received the AZD1222 COVID-19 vaccine. The chain joins TRBV4-1 to TRBJ2-7; TRBD2 agrees at 12 bases. CDR3 sequence: CASSHGTSGSSTRQYF. The CDR3 nucleotides read TGCGCCAGCAGCCACGGGACTAGCGGGTCCTCTACGCGGCAGTACTTC.